This T cell receptor (beta chain) was sequenced for a study of blood T cells in healthy people across ages. Findings and caveats of the study: Unsorted PBMCs prevented conclusive naive versus antigen-experienced comparison.

This clonotype was seen a handful of times. Its antigen is unidentified. It was with a sample-barcoded 5' primer and a J-beta primer mix that a second PCR of roughly 6 to 12 cycles was run. MiXCR, applied by TCRdb to the 5' RACE reads, yields one record per CDR3 protein. Seen here are hundreds of thousands of distinct CDR3 sequences, roughly 20% observed once, and the top ten hold more than 3%. The CDR3 extends over 15 amino acids. V lost 5 bases and J lost 8; bases outside the gene matches: 10. There were at least 5 micrograms of total RNA extracted from every sample. The receptor was derived from a man aged 65-85 years in good health. Sequencing was carried out using blood. The chain uses TRBV12-3 or TRBV12-4 and TRBJ1-4; 8 bases agree with TRBD1. CDR3 DNA sequence: TGTGCCAGCAGTCCCTGGACAGGGCGAGGGGAAAAACTGTTTTTT. It translates to CASSPWTGRGEKLFF.